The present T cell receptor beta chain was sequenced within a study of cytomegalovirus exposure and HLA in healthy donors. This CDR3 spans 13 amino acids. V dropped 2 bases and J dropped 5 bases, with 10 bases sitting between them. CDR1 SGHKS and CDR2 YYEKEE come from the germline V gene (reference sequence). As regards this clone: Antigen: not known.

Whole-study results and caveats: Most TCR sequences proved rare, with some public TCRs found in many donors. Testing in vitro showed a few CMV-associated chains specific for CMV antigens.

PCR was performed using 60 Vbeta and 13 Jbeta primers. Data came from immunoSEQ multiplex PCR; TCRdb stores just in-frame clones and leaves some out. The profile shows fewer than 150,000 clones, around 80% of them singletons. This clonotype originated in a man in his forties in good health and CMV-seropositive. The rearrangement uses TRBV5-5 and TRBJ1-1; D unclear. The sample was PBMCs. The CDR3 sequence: CASSFGSRTEAFF. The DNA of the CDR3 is TGTGCCAGCAGCTTTGGATCCAGGACTGAAGCTTTCTTT.